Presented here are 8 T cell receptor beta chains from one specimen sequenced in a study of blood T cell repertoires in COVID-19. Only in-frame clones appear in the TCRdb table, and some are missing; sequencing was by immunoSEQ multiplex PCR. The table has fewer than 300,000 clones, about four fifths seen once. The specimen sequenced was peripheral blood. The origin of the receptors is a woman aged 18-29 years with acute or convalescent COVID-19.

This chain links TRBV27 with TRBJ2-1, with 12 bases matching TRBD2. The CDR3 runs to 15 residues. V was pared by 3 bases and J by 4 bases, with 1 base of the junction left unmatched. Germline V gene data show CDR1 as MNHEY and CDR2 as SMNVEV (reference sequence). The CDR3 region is CASSFLAGGYNEQFF. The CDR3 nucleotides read TGTGCCAGCAGTTTCCTAGCGGGAGGGTACAATGAGCAGTTCTTC.

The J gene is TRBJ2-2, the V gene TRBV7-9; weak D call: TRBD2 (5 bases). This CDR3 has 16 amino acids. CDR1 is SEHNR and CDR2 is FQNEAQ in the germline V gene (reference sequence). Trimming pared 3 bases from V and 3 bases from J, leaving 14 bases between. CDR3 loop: CASSFISGLDTGELFF. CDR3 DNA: TGTGCCAGCAGCTTTATTTCGGGATTGGACACCGGGGAGCTGTTTTTT.

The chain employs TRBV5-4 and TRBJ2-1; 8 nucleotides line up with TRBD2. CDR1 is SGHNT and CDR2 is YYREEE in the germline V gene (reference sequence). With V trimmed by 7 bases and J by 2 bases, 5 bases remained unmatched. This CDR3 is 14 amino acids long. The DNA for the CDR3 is TGTGCCAGCCAAAGCGGGAGCACCTACAATGAGCAGTTCTTC. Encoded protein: CASQSGSTYNEQFF.

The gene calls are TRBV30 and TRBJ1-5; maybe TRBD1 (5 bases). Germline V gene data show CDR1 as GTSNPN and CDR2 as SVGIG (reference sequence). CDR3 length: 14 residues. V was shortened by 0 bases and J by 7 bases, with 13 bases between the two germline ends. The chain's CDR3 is CAWSVGQGDQPQHF. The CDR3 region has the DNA TGTGCCTGGAGTGTAGGTCAGGGTGACCAGCCCCAGCATTTT. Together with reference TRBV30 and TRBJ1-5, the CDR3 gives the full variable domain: SQTIHQWPATLVQPVGSPLSLECTVEGTSNPNLYWYRQAAGRGLQLLFYSVGIGQISSEVPQNLSASRPQDRQFILSSKKLLLSDSGFYLCAWSVGQGDQPQHFGDGTRLSIL.

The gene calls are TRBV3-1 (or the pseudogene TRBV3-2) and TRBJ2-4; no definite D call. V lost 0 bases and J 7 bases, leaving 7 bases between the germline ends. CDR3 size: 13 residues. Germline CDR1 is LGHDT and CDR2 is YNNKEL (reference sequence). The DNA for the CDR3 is TGTGCCAGCAGCCAAGATTTACGGAACATTCAGTACTTC. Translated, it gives CASSQDLRNIQYF.

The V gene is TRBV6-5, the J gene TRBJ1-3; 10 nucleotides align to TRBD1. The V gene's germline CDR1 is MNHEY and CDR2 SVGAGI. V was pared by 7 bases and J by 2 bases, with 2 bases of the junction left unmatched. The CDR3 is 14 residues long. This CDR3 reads CASTGQGAGNTIYF. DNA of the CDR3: TGTGCCAGCACCGGACAGGGGGCTGGAAACACCATATATTTT.

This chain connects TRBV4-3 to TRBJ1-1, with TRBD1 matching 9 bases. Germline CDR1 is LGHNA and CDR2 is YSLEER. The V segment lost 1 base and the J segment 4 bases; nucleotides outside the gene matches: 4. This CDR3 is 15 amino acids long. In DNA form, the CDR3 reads TGCGCCAGCAGCCAAGGGACGACAGGGGGCACTGAAGCTTTCTTT. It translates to CASSQGTTGGTEAFF.

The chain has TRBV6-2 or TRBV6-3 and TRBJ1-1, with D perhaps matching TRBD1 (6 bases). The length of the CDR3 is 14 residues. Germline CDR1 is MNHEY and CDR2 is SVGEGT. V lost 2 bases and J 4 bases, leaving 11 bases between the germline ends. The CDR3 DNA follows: TGTGCCAGCAGTTACATGGGGGCTCGCACTGAAGCTTTCTTT. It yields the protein CASSYMGARTEAFF.